This T cell receptor (beta chain) was sequenced in a study of CD8 T cells in acute hepatitis C reinfection. Clones were read by immunoSEQ multiplex PCR, and TCRdb kept only the in-frame ones, dropping some. The repertoire holds a few thousand clones, with around 41% as singletons. Stated time point: acute HCV infection, within 168 days of estimated infection date. Sequencing of hepatitis C virus-specific cells was done ex vivo rather than after in vitro expansion. A tetramer loaded with NS3 peptide 1073-1081 identified HCV-specific cells. Study observations and caveats: Preferential TRBV04 and TRBV06 usage appeared in all groups and was not explained by the naive pool. Thirteen public clonotypes were found regardless of outcome.

This CDR3 contains 15 residues. V gave up 6 bases and J gave up 4 bases; unmatched junction bases: 6. The germline CDR1 and CDR2 sequences are LGHNA and YNFKEQ. The source was HCV NS3-1073 tetramer-sorted CD8+ T cells from PBMCs, collected during acute infection. The chain has TRBV4-2 and TRBJ2-3, with 11 bases lining up with TRBD2. The TCR sequence derives from a man aged 30-40 years with chronic hepatitis C. DNA of the CDR3: TGTGCCAGCAGATCGACTAGCGGGGAACCAGATACGCAGTATTTT. Residues: CASRSTSGEPDTQYF.